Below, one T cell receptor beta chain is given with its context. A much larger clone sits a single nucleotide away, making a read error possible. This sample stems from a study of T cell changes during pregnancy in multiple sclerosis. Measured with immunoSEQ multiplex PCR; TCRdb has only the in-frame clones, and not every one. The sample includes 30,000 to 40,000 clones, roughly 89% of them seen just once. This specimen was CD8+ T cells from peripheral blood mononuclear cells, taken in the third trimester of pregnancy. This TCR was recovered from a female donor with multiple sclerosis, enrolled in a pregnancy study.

CDR3 DNA sequence: TGCGCCAGCAGCCAAGATGACAGCTCTGGGGCCAACGTCCTGACTTTC. Amino acid sequence: CASSQDDSSGANVLTF. The J gene is TRBJ2-6, the V gene TRBV5-4, with a weak D call TRBD1 (5 bases). The germline V gene has CDR1 SGHNT and CDR2 YYREEE (reference sequence). This CDR3 is built from 16 residues.